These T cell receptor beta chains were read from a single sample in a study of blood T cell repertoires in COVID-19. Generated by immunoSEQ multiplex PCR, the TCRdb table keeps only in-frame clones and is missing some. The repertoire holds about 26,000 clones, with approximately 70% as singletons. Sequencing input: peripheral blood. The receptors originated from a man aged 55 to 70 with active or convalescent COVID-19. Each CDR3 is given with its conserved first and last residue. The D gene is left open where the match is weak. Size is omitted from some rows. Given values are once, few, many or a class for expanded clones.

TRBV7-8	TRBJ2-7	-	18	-	CASSLAGPGAPRFYEQYF	TGTGCCAGCAGCTTAGCGGGCCCGGGAGCACCCCGTTTTTACGAGCAGTACTTC
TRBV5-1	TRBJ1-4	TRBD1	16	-	CASSLGDRTSNEKLFF	TGCGCCAGCAGCTTGGGGGACAGGACTAGTAATGAAAAACTGTTTTTT
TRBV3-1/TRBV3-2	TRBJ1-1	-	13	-	CASSRRGSTEAFF	TGTGCCAGCAGCCGAAGAGGATCCACTGAAGCTTTCTTT
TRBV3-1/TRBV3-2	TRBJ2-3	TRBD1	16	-	CASSQIPGQITDTQYF	TGTGCCAGCAGCCAGATACCGGGACAGATCACAGATACGCAGTATTTT
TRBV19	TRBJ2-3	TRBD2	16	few	CASSIVSGGAIDTQYF	TGTGCCAGTAGTATCGTTAGCGGGGGGGCAATAGATACGCAGTATTTT
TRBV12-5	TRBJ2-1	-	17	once	CASGLWVQRWTYNEQFF	TGTGCTAGTGGTTTGTGGGTCCAGCGGTGGACGTACAATGAGCAGTTCTTC
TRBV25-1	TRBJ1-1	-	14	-	CASSELQAGGEAFF	TGTGCCAGCAGTGAACTTCAGGCCGGGGGTGAAGCTTTCTTT
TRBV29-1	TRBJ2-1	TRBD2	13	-	CSVGSGDYNEQFF	TGCAGCGTTGGTAGCGGGGACTACAATGAGCAGTTCTTC
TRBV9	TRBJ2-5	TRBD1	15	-	CASSVGGRGQETQYF	TGTGCCAGCAGCGTAGGAGGCAGGGGGCAAGAGACCCAGTACTTC
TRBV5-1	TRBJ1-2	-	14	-	CASSSQGTIYGYTF	TGCGCCAGCAGCTCCCAGGGAACGATCTATGGCTACACCTTC
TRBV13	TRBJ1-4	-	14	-	CASRSLGQNEKLFF	TGTGCCAGCAGGTCCCTCGGACAGAATGAAAAACTGTTTTTT
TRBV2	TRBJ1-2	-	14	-	CASSLNQGFYGYTF	TGTGCCAGCAGCCTAAACCAGGGATTCTATGGCTACACCTTC
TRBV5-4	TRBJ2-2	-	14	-	CASSGSEVTGELFF	TGTGCCAGCAGCGGCTCGGAGGTCACCGGGGAGCTGTTTTTT
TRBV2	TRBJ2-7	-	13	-	CASSETSSYEQYF	TGTGCCAGCAGTGAGACTAGTTCCTACGAGCAGTACTTC
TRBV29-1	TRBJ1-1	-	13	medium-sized	CSVPTTGIAEAFF	TGCAGCGTGCCTACTACGGGTATAGCTGAAGCTTTCTTT
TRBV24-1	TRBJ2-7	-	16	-	CATSGPPTARSYEQYF	TGTGCCACCAGTGGCCCCCCGACAGCCCGCTCCTACGAGCAGTACTTC
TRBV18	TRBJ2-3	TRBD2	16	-	CASSQYSGGLTDTQYF	TGTGCCAGCTCACAGTACAGCGGGGGGCTCACAGATACGCAGTATTTT
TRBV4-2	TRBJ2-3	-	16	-	CASSQETPPRTDTQYF	TGTGCCAGCAGCCAAGAAACACCACCTCGCACAGATACGCAGTATTTT
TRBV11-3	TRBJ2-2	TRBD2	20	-	CASSLPILIGLAGANGELFF	TGTGCCAGCAGCTTGCCAATTCTAATCGGACTAGCGGGAGCAAACGGGGAGCTGTTTTTT
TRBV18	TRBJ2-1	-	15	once	CASSPLRSSYNEQFF	TGTGCCAGCTCACCACTGAGAAGCTCCTACAATGAGCAGTTCTTC
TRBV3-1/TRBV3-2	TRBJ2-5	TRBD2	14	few	CASSQGLTQETQYF	TGTGCCAGCAGCCAGGGACTAACCCAAGAGACCCAGTACTTC
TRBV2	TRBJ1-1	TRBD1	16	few	CASRKGQTTRGAEAFF	TGTGCCAGCAGGAAGGGACAGACTACCAGGGGCGCTGAAGCTTTCTTT
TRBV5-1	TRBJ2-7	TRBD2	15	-	CASRREPSPSYEQYF	TGCGCCAGCAGGCGGGAGCCCTCCCCTTCCTACGAGCAGTACTTC
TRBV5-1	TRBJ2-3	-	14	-	CASSLAGVRDTQYF	TGCGCCAGCAGCTTGGCAGGGGTCAGAGATACGCAGTATTTT
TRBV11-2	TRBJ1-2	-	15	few	CASSGRGTVGHGYTF	TGTGCCAGCAGCGGCCGGGGAACGGTTGGGCATGGCTACACCTTC
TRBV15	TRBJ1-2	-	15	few	CATSRDRGANYGYTF	TGTGCCACCAGCAGAGATCGGGGGGCAAACTATGGCTACACCTTC
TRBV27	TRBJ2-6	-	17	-	CASSPSLAGSGANVLTF	TGTGCCAGCAGTCCAAGTCTTGCGGGTTCTGGGGCCAACGTCCTGACTTTC